Listed here are 23 T cell receptor beta chains from one sample, sequenced in a study of cytomegalovirus exposure and HLA in healthy donors. Profiled with immunoSEQ multiplex PCR; TCRdb holds only in-frame clones, not every one. The sample holds 150,000 to 200,000 clones; around 86% are singletons and the top ten take roughly 2.7%. The specimen was PBMCs. All receptors come from a man aged 18 to 29 in good health and CMV-seropositive.

V and J are TRBV6-8 and TRBJ2-1; D gene uncertain. The CDR3 is 11 residues long. Per germline, CDR1 MNHGY and CDR2 SAAAGT. V shed 2 bases and J shed 15 bases, with 11 bases lying between them. The CDR3 here is CASSYGYSGFF. In DNA, the CDR3 is TGTGCCAGCAGTTACGGGTACTCGGGGTTCTTC.

This chain connects TRBV27 to TRBJ2-7; D is perhaps TRBD1 (6 bases). CDR3 length: 14 residues. Germline V lookup: CDR1 MNHEY, CDR2 SMNVEV (reference sequence). V lost 5 bases and J lost 3, with 14 bases in between. CDR3 residues: CASSLGRGGYEQYF. The DNA for the CDR3 is TGTGCCAGCAGTCTGGGCAGGGGCGGCTACGAGCAGTACTTC.

The chain joins TRBV13 to TRBJ2-7; 13 positions agree with TRBD2. CDR1 and CDR2 from the germline V gene are PRHDT and FYEKMQ (reference sequence). Trimming at V came to 4 bases and at J to 1 base, leaving 7 bases not matched to a gene. The CDR3 covers 17 residues. CDR3 coding DNA: TGTGCCAGCAGCTCCGGACTAGCGGGAGCCTTATCCTACGAGCAGTACTTC. Protein: CASSSGLAGALSYEQYF.

The chain recombines TRBV15 with TRBJ1-6; D is unclear. Deletions cut 4 bases from V and 6 bases from J, with 13 bases between. The germline CDR1 and CDR2 sequences are LNHNV and YYDKDF (reference sequence). CDR3 size: 15 residues. CDR3 amino acids: CATSTRRGGNSPLHF. The CDR3 DNA reads as TGTGCCACCAGCACTCGCAGAGGCGGTAATTCACCCCTCCACTTT.

This clone has more than one count but fewer than ten. Other DNA sequences within the sample encode an identical CDR3. The chain employs TRBV9 and TRBJ2-7; 7 nucleotides agree with TRBD1. CDR3 length equals 12 residues. The germline gives CDR1 SGDLS, CDR2 YYNGEE. Trimming cost V 4 bases and J 4 bases; bases outside gene matches: 2. CDR3 loop: CASSPTGYEQYF. The CDR3 coding sequence is TGTGCCAGCAGCCCGACAGGGTACGAGCAGTACTTC.

This clone has only one observation. The chain has TRBV27 and TRBJ2-3, with TRBD1 matching 10 bases. The germline V gene has CDR1 MNHEY and CDR2 SMNVEV (reference sequence). V dropped 4 bases and J dropped 2; count of bases not matched to a gene: 3. The CDR3 covers 15 residues. The DNA of the CDR3 is TGTGCCAGCAGTTGGGGACAGGGGACCACAGATACGCAGTATTTT. Translation gives CASSWGQGTTDTQYF.

This clone is a singleton in its sample. This chain joins TRBV9 and TRBJ2-1, with no clear D. The length of the CDR3 is 11 residues. Deletions cut 7 bases from V and 6 bases from J, with 8 bases between. Germline CDR1 and CDR2: SGDLS and YYNGEE. CDR3 loop: CASGASNEQFF. The CDR3 DNA sequence: TGTGCCAGCGGAGCGTCCAATGAGCAGTTCTTC.

The V call is TRBV10-3, the J call TRBJ2-7, with TRBD1 matching 9 bases. The CDR3 covers 14 residues. Germline V CDR1 and CDR2: ENHRY, SYGVKD. V trimming: 8 bases; J trimming: 1 base; junction bases outside the gene matches: 6. CDR3 amino acids: CAIGGTGLSYEQYF. CDR3 coding DNA: TGTGCCATCGGAGGGACAGGGTTGTCCTACGAGCAGTACTTC.

The chain is built from TRBV30 and TRBJ2-4; 9 nucleotides align to TRBD1. V gave up 0 bases and J gave up 6 bases; unmatched junction bases: 6. CDR3 length: 15 amino acids. The germline V gene has CDR1 GTSNPN and CDR2 SVGIG (reference sequence). The CDR3 here is CAWSVRTGAGNIQYF. In nucleotides, the CDR3 is TGTGCCTGGAGTGTAAGGACAGGGGCGGGAAACATTCAGTACTTC.

This chain links TRBV5-6 with TRBJ2-7, with TRBD1 matching over 7 bases. The CDR3 sequence is 16 residues long. Germline V gene sequence: CDR1 SGHDT, CDR2 YYEEEE. With 0 bases clipped from V and 0 bases from J, the junction kept 6 bases outside the gene matches. CDR3 nucleotide sequence: TGTGCCAGCAGCTTGGTAGGAGCAGGGGGCTCCTACGAGCAGTACTTC. This gives the protein CASSLVGAGGSYEQYF.

The V gene is TRBV9, the J gene TRBJ2-7, with 7 positions matching TRBD1. This CDR3 has 16 amino acids. Germline V lookup: CDR1 SGDLS, CDR2 YYNGEE. Trimming took 0 bases from V and 0 from J; bases not matched to a gene: 6. The CDR3 sequence: CASSVGDSRLSYEQYF. The CDR3 DNA sequence: TGTGCCAGCAGCGTAGGGGACAGCCGACTCTCCTACGAGCAGTACTTC.

The rearrangement links TRBV4-1 to TRBJ2-2, with D perhaps matching TRBD2 (5 bases). The germline CDR1 and CDR2 sequences are MGHRA and YSYEKL. The CDR3 contains 13 residues. Trimming removed 0 bases at V and 8 bases at J, with 7 bases between. The CDR3 sequence: CASSQEDSGELFF. The CDR3 DNA is TGCGCCAGCAGCCAAGAGGACTCTGGGGAGCTGTTTTTT.

The rearrangement joins TRBV28 to TRBJ2-2, with TRBD2 matching over 7 bases. Germline V gene lookup returns CDR1 MDHEN and CDR2 SYDVKM. The CDR3 is 18 residues long. V dropped 6 bases and J dropped 4; count of bases not matched to a gene: 17. The CDR3 coding sequence is TGTGCCAGCAGCGAAGTCGGGATTGCGGGAGATTCCACCGGGGAGCTGTTTTTT. It translates to CASSEVGIAGDSTGELFF.

V usage is TRBV27 and J usage is TRBJ2-1; D is unclear. The CDR3 loop spans 12 amino acids. CDR1 and CDR2 (germline): MNHEY, SMNVEV (reference sequence). V was clipped by 6 bases and J by 3 bases, with 6 bases between them. CDR3 DNA sequence: TGTGCCAGCAGCCACAGCTACAATGAGCAGTTCTTC. Translating gives CASSHSYNEQFF.

The V call is TRBV29-1, the J call TRBJ1-4; the match to TRBD1 covers 10 bases. Per the germline V gene, CDR1 is SQVTM and CDR2 is ANQGSEA. With 7 bases clipped from V and 6 bases from J, the junction kept 5 bases outside the gene matches. The CDR3 spans 13 residues. CDR3 residues: CSAGGTGDEKLFF. Written as DNA, the CDR3 is TGCAGCGCCGGCGGGACAGGGGATGAAAAACTGTTTTTT.

The gene calls are TRBV27 and TRBJ2-3, with TRBD1 matching over 9 bases. Germline CDR1 and CDR2: MNHEY and SMNVEV (reference sequence). The CDR3 has 13 amino acids. With V trimmed by 4 bases and J by 4 bases, 0 bases remained unmatched. CDR3 sequence (DNA): TGTGCCAGCAGTTGGACAGGGGCAGATACGCAGTATTTT. This gives the protein CASSWTGADTQYF.

The V call is TRBV18, the J call TRBJ1-1, with 7 bases identical to TRBD1. With 3 bases clipped from V and 5 bases from J, the junction kept 12 bases outside the gene matches. The germline V gene encodes CDR1 KGHSH and CDR2 LQKENI. CDR3 size: 16 residues. This CDR3 is CASSPRQGAWTTEAFF. DNA for the CDR3: TGTGCCAGCTCACCGCGACAGGGTGCCTGGACAACTGAAGCTTTCTTT.

The chain couples TRBV11-2 to TRBJ2-1, with 7 nucleotides matching TRBD2. V gave up 4 bases and J gave up 6 bases; unmatched junction bases: 6. Germline V gene data show CDR1 as SGHAT and CDR2 as FQNNGV. The CDR3 totals 14 residues. DNA of the CDR3: TGTGCCAGCAGCTCCTGGGGAGGGGTCAATGAGCAGTTCTTC. Translated, it gives CASSSWGGVNEQFF.

The rearrangement links TRBV10-3 to TRBJ1-2; unclear D gene. Deletions cut 4 bases from V and 5 bases from J, with 14 bases between. Germline-derived CDR1 and CDR2 are ENHRY and SYGVKD. CDR3 length: 14 amino acids. The CDR3: CAISAFTGSYGYTF. The CDR3 nucleotides read TGTGCCATCAGTGCCTTTACGGGGTCTTATGGCTACACCTTC.

The chain carries TRBV5-6 and TRBJ1-4; 8 nucleotides align to TRBD1. Germline V CDR1 and CDR2: SGHDT, YYEEEE. V shed 3 bases, J shed 6 bases, and the junction held 1 base outside the gene matches. This CDR3 spans 13 amino acids. The CDR3 coding sequence is TGTGCCAGCAGCTGGGGACAGGATGAAAAACTGTTTTTT. The encoded protein is CASSWGQDEKLFF.

The V and J genes are TRBV9 and TRBJ2-2, with 13 bases lining up with TRBD2. The CDR3 is made up of 16 amino acids. V was clipped by 3 bases and J by 6 bases; unmatched bases: 5. Germline V gene sequence: CDR1 SGDLS, CDR2 YYNGEE. The chain's CDR3 is CASSGTSGRNAGELFF. CDR3 DNA: TGTGCCAGCAGCGGGACTAGCGGGAGAAATGCCGGGGAGCTGTTTTTT.

CDR3 DNA sequence: TGTGCCAGCAGTGAAATCCGACAGGGGGACACCTTC. It yields the protein CASSEIRQGDTF. The V and J genes are TRBV6-1 and TRBJ1-2, with TRBD1 matching 9 bases. The CDR3 spans 12 residues. CDR1 and CDR2 from the germline V gene are MNHNS and SASEGT. V trimming: 2 bases; J trimming: 12 bases; junction bases outside the gene matches: 4.

The genes are TRBV6-5 and TRBJ2-2; tentatively, D is TRBD1 (6 bases). Per germline, CDR1 MNHEY and CDR2 SVGAGI. The CDR3 has 14 amino acids. Trimming left V 0 bases short and J 6 bases short, with 8 bases between. The CDR3 protein is CASSYSTGAGELFF. The CDR3, as DNA: TGTGCCAGCAGTTACTCGACAGGAGCCGGGGAGCTGTTTTTT.